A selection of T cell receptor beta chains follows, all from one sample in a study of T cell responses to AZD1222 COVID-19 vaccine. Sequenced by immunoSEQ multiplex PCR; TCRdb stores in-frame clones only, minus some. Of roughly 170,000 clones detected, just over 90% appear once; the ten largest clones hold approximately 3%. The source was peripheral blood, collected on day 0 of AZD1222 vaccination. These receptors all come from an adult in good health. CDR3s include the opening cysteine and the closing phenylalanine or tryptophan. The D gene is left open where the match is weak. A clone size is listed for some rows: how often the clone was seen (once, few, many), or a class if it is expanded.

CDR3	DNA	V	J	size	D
CASSPRIDYGYTF	TGCGCCAGCAGTCCTCGGATAGACTATGGCTACACCTTC	TRBV4-3	TRBJ1-2	once	-
CASSYLGQGTEAFF	TGTGCCAGCAGTTACTTAGGACAGGGCACTGAAGCTTTCTTT	TRBV6-5	TRBJ1-1	-	TRBD1
CASSRSGRGETQYF	TGTGCCAGCAGTAGATCGGGGAGGGGAGAGACCCAGTACTTC	TRBV6-2/TRBV6-3	TRBJ2-5	-	TRBD2
CASSTWDRGLGEQYF	TGTGCCAGCAGTACATGGGACAGGGGGCTTGGCGAGCAGTACTTC	TRBV6-5	TRBJ2-7	-	TRBD1
CASRIQGYGGYTF	TGTGCCAGCAGGATACAGGGGTACGGTGGCTACACCTTC	TRBV6-5	TRBJ1-2	-	TRBD1
CASSLGTSGGAVTDTQYF	TGTGCCAGCAGCTTGGGGACTAGCGGGGGGGCGGTCACAGATACGCAGTATTTT	TRBV7-2	TRBJ2-3	-	TRBD2
CASSGGPPPTGELFF	TGTGCCAGCAGCGGCGGGCCCCCCCCAACCGGGGAGCTGTTTTTT	TRBV2	TRBJ2-2	-	-
CASSLEGGVSLIAFF	TGTGCCAGCAGCTTGGAAGGTGGGGTGTCTCTGATTGCTTTCTTT	TRBV5-4	TRBJ1-1	-	-
CASSQDLYGGANEQFF	TGCGCCAGCAGCCAAGACTTGTACGGGGGGGCGAATGAGCAGTTCTTC	TRBV4-3	TRBJ2-1	-	TRBD2
CSVFGQGVYTF	TGCAGCGTTTTCGGACAGGGGGTGTACACCTTC	TRBV29-1	TRBJ1-2	-	TRBD1
CASSPWGQGRGETQYF	TGTGCCAGCAGCCCTTGGGGACAGGGAAGGGGAGAGACCCAGTACTTC	TRBV7-3	TRBJ2-5	once	TRBD1
CASSDSPGPLSPNEQFF	TGTGCCAGCAGTGATTCACCGGGACCCCTTTCGCCCAATGAGCAGTTCTTC	TRBV2	TRBJ2-1	-	-
CASSGLDSPLHF	TGTGCCAGCAGCGGGTTAGATTCACCCCTCCACTTT	TRBV5-4	TRBJ1-6	-	-
CASSFSTGNTEAFF	TGCGCCAGCAGCTTCTCCACCGGGAACACTGAAGCTTTCTTT	TRBV5-1	TRBJ1-1	-	-
CASSLGASPLFF	TGTGCCAGCAGCTTAGGGGCGAGTCCACTGTTTTTT	TRBV7-9	TRBJ1-4	-	-
CASSLDVSANTEAFF	TGTGCCAGCAGCTTAGACGTTTCGGCTAACACTGAAGCTTTCTTT	TRBV7-2	TRBJ1-1	once	-
CASSDLAGSYEQYF	TGTGCCAGTAGTGACCTAGCGGGTTCCTACGAGCAGTACTTC	TRBV19	TRBJ2-7	-	TRBD2